A selection of T cell receptor beta chains follows, all from one sample in a study of cytomegalovirus exposure and HLA in healthy donors. Assay used: immunoSEQ multiplex PCR; TCRdb lists only in-frame clones, some missing. Among tens of thousands of clones listed, over 95% were seen once. The sequencing input was PBMCs. The receptors were gathered from a man younger than 35 in good health and CMV-seronegative. Each CDR3 is given with its conserved first and last residue. Fields, in order: D gene, J gene, clone size, V gene, CDR3 DNA, CDR3 protein. D genes are given only for firm matches. Rows may omit the clone size; those that give it use once, few, many or a size class.

NA,TRBJ1-6,NA,TRBV2,TGTGCCAGCAGTGAAGTTAAGGGACAAAATTCACCCCTCCACTTT,CASSEVKGQNSPLHF
NA,TRBJ1-2,NA,TRBV20-1,TGCAGTGCTAGCCTGCAGGACTACACCTTC,CSASLQDYTF
NA,TRBJ2-7,NA,TRBV29-1,TGCAGCGTTGCTGGTGTGACCTCGGGACTTGTCGTAATTAACGAGCAGTACTTC,CSVAGVTSGLVVINEQYF
TRBD1,TRBJ1-2,NA,TRBV27,TGTGCCAGCAAGCGACAGGGCTCTGGCTACACCTTC,CASKRQGSGYTF
TRBD1,TRBJ2-7,NA,TRBV7-9,TGTGCCAGCAGCGCCTGGACAGGAGCTTACGAGCAGTACTTC,CASSAWTGAYEQYF
TRBD1,TRBJ1-1,NA,TRBV6-4,TGTGCCAGCAGTAACGGACAGGGGGGCACTGAAGCTTTCTTT,CASSNGQGGTEAFF
NA,TRBJ1-1,NA,TRBV6-5,TGCGCCAGCTTCCCGAGACTCTACACTGAAGCTTTCTTT,CASFPRLYTEAFF
NA,TRBJ1-1,NA,TRBV27,TGTGCCACAACTGGGAGTGGTGGCGCTGAAGCTTTCTTT,CATTGSGGAEAFF
TRBD1,TRBJ1-2,once,TRBV6-1,TGTGCCAGCAGACCACAGGGGATTTATGGCTACACCTTC,CASRPQGIYGYTF
NA,TRBJ2-2,NA,TRBV18,TGTGCCAGCTCACCCGACAGTTGGAGTACCGGGGAGCTGTTTTTT,CASSPDSWSTGELFF
TRBD2,TRBJ2-1,once,TRBV5-4,TGTGCCAGCAGCCTGGGAGCGGGAGTGGCCTACAATGAGCAGTTCTTC,CASSLGAGVAYNEQFF
NA,TRBJ2-7,NA,TRBV6-6,TGTGCCAGCAGTTACTCACGGGGGAAGCACGAGCAGTACTTC,CASSYSRGKHEQYF
NA,TRBJ2-7,NA,TRBV19,TGTGCCAGTAGGTCGACCGCGGACATATCCTACGAGCAGTACTTC,CASRSTADISYEQYF
NA,TRBJ2-2,NA,TRBV6-5,TGTGCCAGCAGTTACAACAGTAACACCGGGGAGCTGTTTTTT,CASSYNSNTGELFF
NA,TRBJ2-5,NA,TRBV10-3,TGTGCCATCAGTGGACAGGGAGGAGAGACCCAGTACTTC,CAISGQGGETQYF
TRBD1,TRBJ1-4,NA,TRBV27,TGTGCCAGCAGCCATAGTGGGGGGACAGGGGACGAAAAACTGTTTTTT,CASSHSGGTGDEKLFF
TRBD2,TRBJ2-7,NA,TRBV27,TGTGCCAGCAGTTTGCGGGAGGGCCCCTACGAGCAGTACTTC,CASSLREGPYEQYF
NA,TRBJ1-1,NA,TRBV5-1,TGCGCCAGCAGCTTGGCCTCAGGAAGGCGCACTGAAGCTTTCTTT,CASSLASGRRTEAFF
NA,TRBJ2-7,NA,TRBV19,TGTGCCAGTAGCCGGGACTCCTACGAGCAGTACTTC,CASSRDSYEQYF
TRBD1,TRBJ2-7,NA,TRBV7-2,TGTGCCAGCAGTTCGCGGCCGACAGGGAATGAGCAGTACTTC,CASSSRPTGNEQYF
NA,TRBJ1-1,NA,TRBV5-6,TGTGCCAGCAGCTTGACGGCAGGACTCTTGAACACTGAAGCTTTCTTT,CASSLTAGLLNTEAFF
NA,TRBJ2-7,NA,TRBV15,TGTGCCACCAGCAGTGGGGGGGGCCCCTACGAGCAGTACTTC,CATSSGGGPYEQYF
TRBD1,TRBJ2-1,NA,TRBV10-2,TGCGCCAGCAGTCCCGGGACAGGGTTTCATGAGCAGTTCTTC,CASSPGTGFHEQFF
NA,TRBJ1-2,few,TRBV29-1,TGCAGCGTAACAGGGCCCTACTATGGCTACACCTTC,CSVTGPYYGYTF
TRBD1,TRBJ2-2,NA,TRBV6-1,TGTGCCAGCAGTCGCCGGACAGGGTCGGTCGGGGAGCTGTTTTTT,CASSRRTGSVGELFF
TRBD1,TRBJ2-7,NA,TRBV4-1,TGCGCCAGCAGCCAAGATCAGAGACAGGGTACCCGCGAGCAGTACTTC,CASSQDQRQGTREQYF
TRBD1,TRBJ1-4,NA,TRBV7-9,TGTGCCAGCAGCTTAGTGACCGGGACAGGGGAAAAACTGTTTTTT,CASSLVTGTGEKLFF
NA,TRBJ2-7,NA,TRBV27,TGTGCCAGCACCAAGTTCTCGGTCCAGGGCTCCTACGAGCAGTACTTC,CASTKFSVQGSYEQYF
NA,TRBJ2-7,NA,TRBV28,TGTGCCACCTCGGGGTCTGGAGGGTCCTACGAGCAGTACTTC,CATSGSGGSYEQYF
TRBD1,TRBJ1-2,NA,TRBV6-5,TGTGCCAGCCACCCCCAGGGGGCGGGAGGCTACACCTTC,CASHPQGAGGYTF
TRBD1,TRBJ1-1,once,TRBV6-1,TGTGCCAGCAGTGAAGTAGAGACAGGGTTTACTGAAGCTTTCTTT,CASSEVETGFTEAFF
NA,TRBJ1-4,NA,TRBV7-9,TGTGCCAGCAGCTCAGTTAATGAAAAACTGTTTTTT,CASSSVNEKLFF
TRBD1,TRBJ1-6,NA,TRBV6-6,TGTGCCAGCAGCTCTGACAGGGGTACGTTACCCCTCCACTTT,CASSSDRGTLPLHF
TRBD1,TRBJ2-7,once,TRBV28,TGTGCCAGCAGCGAGCCGGGACAGAAGAGCTCCTACGAGCAGTACTTC,CASSEPGQKSSYEQYF
TRBD1,TRBJ1-1,NA,TRBV11-2,TGTGCCAGCAGCTTCGGGACAGACACTGAAGCTTTCTTT,CASSFGTDTEAFF
TRBD1,TRBJ1-2,NA,TRBV29-1,TGCAGCGTTGATACAGGGGGCGCAGGCTATGGCTACACCTTC,CSVDTGGAGYGYTF
NA,TRBJ1-4,once,TRBV23-1,TGCGCCAGCAGTCAATGTTTGGCCAAAACTAATGAAAAACTGTTTTTT,CASSQCLAKTNEKLFF
NA,TRBJ1-1,NA,TRBV19,TGTGCCAGTAGAACTCTGGACAGCTCGGGAACTGAAGCTTTCTTT,CASRTLDSSGTEAFF
TRBD2,TRBJ2-1,NA,TRBV9,TGTGCCAGCAGCCCGGGACTAGCGGCCTACAATGAGCAGTTCTTC,CASSPGLAAYNEQFF
NA,TRBJ2-3,NA,TRBV25-1,TGTGCCAGCAGTGACCCCTGGAGGACAGATACGCAGTATTTT,CASSDPWRTDTQYF
NA,TRBJ2-3,NA,TRBV19,TGTGCCAGTAGTATCACCAGCGGAACCTTTAGCACAGATACGCAGTATTTT,CASSITSGTFSTDTQYF
TRBD1,TRBJ2-5,NA,TRBV6-1,TGTGCCAGCAGCTTGGACAGGGTCCAAGAGACCCAGTACTTC,CASSLDRVQETQYF
TRBD2,TRBJ2-1,NA,TRBV11-2,TGTGCCAGCAGCCCGGCTAGCGGAGGCTCCTACAATGAGCAGTTCTTC,CASSPASGGSYNEQFF
NA,TRBJ2-1,NA,TRBV9,TGTGCCAGCAGCGTAGATAACGGTATCAATGAGCAGTTCTTC,CASSVDNGINEQFF
NA,TRBJ2-7,once,TRBV2,TGTGCCAGCAGTGCAAATCAAGAGAAAGAAGAGCAGTACTTC,CASSANQEKEEQYF
TRBD1,TRBJ2-3,NA,TRBV4-1,TGCGCCAGCAGCCCCTGGGACAGGGGAGGCACAGATACGCAGTATTTT,CASSPWDRGGTDTQYF
TRBD1,TRBJ1-6,NA,TRBV2,TGTGCCAGCAGTATAGACAGGGCCCTAACCAGGGACCCACCCCTCCACTTT,CASSIDRALTRDPPLHF
NA,TRBJ1-1,once,TRBV6-5,TGTGCCAGCAGTTACGGGCAGATGAACACTGAAGCTTTCTTT,CASSYGQMNTEAFF
NA,TRBJ1-1,NA,TRBV19,TGTGCCAGTAGTATTGTTCTGGGAGATATGAACACTGAAGCTTTCTTT,CASSIVLGDMNTEAFF
TRBD1,TRBJ1-5,NA,TRBV4-1,TGCGCCAGCAGCCAAGTGGTACTCCGGACAGGGCAAAATCAGCCCCAGCATTTT,CASSQVVLRTGQNQPQHF
NA,TRBJ2-1,NA,TRBV18,TGTGCCAGCTCACCTACGACTAGTGGGGCTGAGCAGTTCTTC,CASSPTTSGAEQFF
TRBD1,TRBJ2-7,once,TRBV7-3,TGTGCCAGCAGCTTAGAGGCGACAGGGGGACACGAGCAGTACTTC,CASSLEATGGHEQYF
NA,TRBJ2-1,NA,TRBV7-3,TGTGCCAGCAGCTTAACAGGGACACCCGTCCATGAGCAGTTCTTC,CASSLTGTPVHEQFF
NA,TRBJ1-2,NA,TRBV4-1,TGCGCCAGCAGCCAAGTTCAAGAGGGTGACTATGGCTACACCTTC,CASSQVQEGDYGYTF
NA,TRBJ2-7,NA,TRBV12-5,TGTGCTAGTGGTTTGGAGTACGGGGAGCAGTACTTC,CASGLEYGEQYF